This T cell receptor beta chain comes out of a study of cytomegalovirus exposure and HLA in healthy donors. The study, taken as a whole, reports: The study assumed roughly uniform donor sequencing depth for presence/absence analyses. It was in a later analysis that TCR association rates were seen to vary by HLA locus, highest for DRB1 and lowest for HLA-C.

This clone was seen just once. What it binds is not known. The length of the CDR3 is 13 residues. Germline V gene data show CDR1 as MNHEY and CDR2 as SMNVEV (reference sequence). The V end lost 3 bases, the J end lost 5 bases, and 10 bases lay between the germline ends. The PCR used 60 Vbeta and 13 Jbeta primers. As originally analysed: Approximately 12 million of tens of millions of unique TCR beta chains were shared, per a later count. Assay used: immunoSEQ multiplex PCR; TCRdb lists only in-frame clones, some missing. V, J and clone size were drawn from that table, and D and trimming were deduced from the DNA. This sample carries under 200,000 clones, roughly 87% of them seen once, and the ten largest clones take approximately 0.47%.

The TCR sequence derives from a woman aged 50 to 65 in good health and CMV-seronegative. The chain recombines TRBV27 with TRBJ2-5; tentative D call: TRBD1 (5 bases). Sequencing was performed on PBMCs. CDR3 loop: CASSFRVFETQYF. CDR3 coding DNA: TGTGCCAGCAGTTTCAGGGTATTTGAGACCCAGTACTTC.